This TCR beta chain originates from a study of T cell responses to AZD1222 COVID-19 vaccine. The CDR3 covers 14 residues. Germline lookup yields CDR1 SGHRS and CDR2 YFSETQ. The V and J ends lost 4 bases and 5 bases respectively, with 12 bases between them. Libraries were prepared by immunoSEQ multiplex PCR; TCRdb keeps only in-frame clonotypes and omits some of them. The sample consists of about 120,000 clones, around 91% of them appearing once. This specimen was peripheral blood, taken on day 0 of AZD1222 vaccination. This TCR came from an adult in good health. This sequence joins TRBV5-1 and TRBJ1-4; D not resolved. As DNA, the CDR3 is TGCGCCAGCAGCGTCGCGCCCGGCAATGAAAAACTGTTTTTT. This encodes CASSVAPGNEKLFF.